Listed here is a single TCR beta chain. The antigen it recognizes is unknown. The junction differs from germline at one of its ends, possibly a read error. The cohort comprised under 700 healthy bone marrow donors. At the time of sampling, every cohort member was nominally healthy, though immune exposures that went unrecorded were likely present. The donor was CMV seronegative and belonged to the group of 352 seronegative cohort members. Every donor gave a peripheral blood sample, and the peripheral blood mononuclear cells from that sample were used for TCR beta sequencing. The Qiagen DNeasy Blood Extraction Kit was used to extract genomic DNA from the blood cell samples. The CDR1 and CDR2 encoded by the germline V gene (reference sequence) are SEHNR and FQNEAQ. Measured from the cysteine to the phenylalanine, the CDR3 is 16 residues long. Left in the record is the CDR3 DNA by itself, 48 bases read in frame from the first base.

This sample was taken from a study of cytomegalovirus exposure and HLA in healthy donors (TCRdb year 2017). Concerning the study at large: An earlier analysis of roughly 630 of the donors reported more than 250 Gb of sequence data and around 120 million unique TCR beta sequences from roughly 180 million T cells. The later analysis used no new phenotypic data to find candidate immune exposures, relying instead on TCR beta sequences and their occurrence across donors. Typing coverage differed by locus: A, B, C, DRB1 and DQB1 were typed in roughly 620-630 donors, DQA1 in about 510, DPA1 in 606, and DPB1 in roughly 470. The study was designed to test whether signatures of past pathogen exposure could be identified by cataloging public T cell receptors. An earlier analysis of approximately 500 of the donors applied high-throughput TCR beta sequencing to assess whether each TCR beta V gene segment acted as functional or pseudogenic. The T cell repertoires of 666 subjects were profiled by immunosequencing and related to cytomegalovirus serostatus. HLA typing covered class I and class II loci at four-digit resolution. To predict cytomegalovirus infection status, the study brought together high-throughput TCR immunosequencing, statistical association of individual TCRs with disease status, and machine learning. Every repertoire in the discovery cohort had been generated on one and the same sequencing platform. Donor age, sex, ethnicity and CMV serostatus were collected together with the repertoire data. Of the 398 genotyped donors, 81% fell in the genetic ancestry cluster associated with self-reported Caucasian donors. On average, roughly 240,000 unique TCR beta nucleotide sequences were sequenced per donor among several hundred genotyped donors of the cohort, with roughly 18% of those sequences being non-productive. Along with the approximately 700-subject first cohort, a separate validation cohort of 120 different subjects was used. Because of strong linkage in the cohort, five DR-DQ haplotypes were treated as single units for association and clustering. A later analysis re-analyzed previously published TCR beta repertoires from roughly 600 donors and added high-resolution HLA genotyping to study TCR occurrence patterns. A later genetic analysis used genome-wide SNP genotypes for about 65% of the 666 donors, treating that subset as a discovery cohort. An early release covering some 640 HLA-typed donors comprised 300 to 350 gigabases of sequencing data and tens of millions of unique TCR sequences. Overall results and qualifications from the work: In a later analysis, HLA-associated TCR beta chains were found to be more clonally expanded and to have lower generation probabilities than equally common non-associated chains. A further reported finding was that TCR beta sequences accurately predicted the HLA-A and HLA-B alleles for most subjects in the first cohort. The presence/absence analyses assumed that sequencing depth was roughly uniform across donors, and that assumption may not be true. Compared with the roughly 720-donor mean, donors in an Asian-associated ancestry cluster had fewer N-insertions in productive TCRs, according to a later genetic analysis. This cohort had only TCR beta chains sequenced, and the lack of alpha or paired-chain data limited which features could be detected. Because the 87-base-pair reads could not distinguish some IMGT-functional V segments, including TRBV6-2 and TRBV6-3, those segments were excluded. An association between a missense DCLRE1C variant and V-gene and J-gene trimming of TCR beta chains was found in a later genetic analysis and replicated in an independent cohort. In a later analysis, most CMV-associated TCR beta chains were found to appear HLA-restricted, with HLA associations seemingly driven largely by CMV exposure. In a later analysis, TCR association rates were found to vary across HLA loci, with the most associated TCRs seen for DRB1 alleles and the fewest for HLA-C alleles. Specific HLA alleles were associated with over 15,000 TCR beta sequences at a false discovery rate of 0.05 in a later analysis. CMV serostatus was the only immune exposure information available for the cohort. The classifier was reported to diagnose cytomegalovirus status with high specificity and sensitivity in both the original and validation cohorts. While some public TCRs were present in many individuals, most TCR sequences turned up only very rarely across donors. The authors suggested that the approach could potentially be generalized to other disease states and immunological phenotypes. HLA typing was unavailable for some donors at each locus, so association tests used only the typed subset. Linkage disequilibrium might explain the correlated functional status among segregating V segments, but an unknown experimental factor could not be excluded. Three of the identified cytomegalovirus-associated TCR beta chains were confirmed in vitro to be specific for cytomegalovirus antigens. Strong co-occurrence of HLA alleles, especially DR and DQ, made assigning TCR associations to individual alleles difficult. Approximately 16 rarely observed V segments, including chromosome 9 orphons, were excluded from the earlier analysis of several hundred of the donors because counts were too low. The sequencing pipeline was judged likely to have produced a cluster of highly shared sequence variants as a technical artifact. In a later analysis, several top co-occurrence clusters were reported to appear linked to parvovirus B19, influenza, CMV and Epstein-Barr virus. The study gave a list of 150 to 200 TCR beta chains associated with cytomegalovirus. Broadly in line with IMGT annotations, most TCR beta V segments showed up in productive rearrangements about 90% or about 30% of the time in an earlier analysis of 587 of the donors.

Library prep was done by the immunoSEQ multiplex PCR assay. For the multiplex PCR, a mixture combining 60 forward primers for TCR Vbeta segments and 13 reverse primers for TCR Jbeta segments was used. A multiplex PCR assay on genomic DNA amplified the CDR3 region of rearranged TCR beta genes. The amplified TCR beta libraries were sequenced on the Illumina HiSeq System as 87-base-pair reads. Per the authors' processing: A later analysis counted some 74 million unique TCR beta chains across the 670 or so repertoires, and approximately 11 million of these chains were shared by at least two donors. Raw reads were error-corrected and collapsed into unique sequences with a nearest-neighbor algorithm that merged closely related sequences to remove PCR and sequencing errors. Alignment of CDR3 sequences to IMGT reference sequences was used to assign V, D and J gene segments. For a sequence to be retained, at least a six-nucleotide match to both a V gene segment and a J gene segment was required. A rearrangement counted as productive if the CDR3 had no stop codons and remained in frame with V and J, and every other rearrangement counted as non-productive. Following IMGT convention, CDR3 was defined as the stretch from the second conserved V-encoded cysteine up to the conserved J-encoded phenylalanine. The earlier analysis of some 540 of the donors excluded any sequence lacking an unambiguous match to a single V gene segment. An earlier analysis of several hundred of the donors called V segments functional above 56.7% productive rearrangements and segregating when the between-donor standard deviation exceeded 5%. A statistical classification framework was built for diagnosing cytomegalovirus status from the catalog of TCR beta chain sequences. In a later analysis, V and J genes were assigned by comparing TCR nucleotide sequences against IMGT/GENE-DB human TR gene sequences. Using the TCRdist pipeline, a later analysis assigned CDR3 sequences along with most-parsimonious VDJ recombination scenarios. In a later analysis, each TCR beta chain was defined by its CDR3 amino acid sequence together with its V-gene family, and reads without a unique V-gene family were excluded. As a way to deal with suspected cross-contamination and a sequencing artifact, a later analysis dropped more than 500 nucleotide sequences that were highly shared and had low generation probability. In a later analysis, a clonal expansion index for each public chain was calculated from normalized within-repertoire ranks of inferred template counts. In a later analysis, generation probabilities were computed with a VDJ recombination model fitted to out-of-frame rearrangements, and the resulting probabilities were checked against IGoR. In a later analysis, hypergeometric tests were used to score TCR-TCR, TCR-HLA and TCR-CMV co-occurrence, with a repertoire-size bias correction applied to TCR pairs. False discovery rates were estimated in a later analysis by permuting HLA or CMV assignments 20 times. In a later analysis, co-occurring TCRs were grouped using DBSCAN, and TCRdist sequence similarity was added for clustering within HLA-allele-positive subsets. For co-occurrence clustering, repertoires with fewer than 30,000 or more than 120,000 public chains were excluded, along with four or five repertoires with anomalous nucleotide sharing. The source is immuneACCESS, and TCRdb retained only in-frame sequences with V and J called. Part of the clones is not carried over; for the studies checked, unresolved V genes explain less than half of this, and the remainder is unexplained. V and J calls and clone size are given by that table; D and trimming were obtained from the DNA. Across this sample there are 200,000 or so clones, with over 70% seen only once. About 1.2% of the sample is held by the ten biggest clonotypes.

Material for sequencing was PBMCs. This receptor was identified in a young man in good health and CMV-seronegative. This sequence uses TRBV7-9 and TRBJ2-7; 10 nucleotides in the junction match TRBD2. The CDR3 in this case is CSSSLAERGGGYEQYF. DNA sequence: TGTTCCAGCAGCTTAGCGGAGCGGGGGGGCGGGTACGAGCAGTACTTC.